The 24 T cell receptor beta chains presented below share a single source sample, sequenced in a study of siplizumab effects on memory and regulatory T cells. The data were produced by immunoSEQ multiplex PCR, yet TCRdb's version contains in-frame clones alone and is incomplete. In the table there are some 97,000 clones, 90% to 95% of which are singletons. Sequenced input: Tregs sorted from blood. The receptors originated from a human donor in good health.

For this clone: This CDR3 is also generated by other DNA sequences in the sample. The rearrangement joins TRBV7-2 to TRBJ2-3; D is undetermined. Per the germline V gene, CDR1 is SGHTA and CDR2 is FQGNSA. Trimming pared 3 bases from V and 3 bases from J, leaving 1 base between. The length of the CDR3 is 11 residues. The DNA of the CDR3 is TGTGCCAGCAGCTTGACAGATACGCAGTATTTT. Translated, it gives CASSLTDTQYF.

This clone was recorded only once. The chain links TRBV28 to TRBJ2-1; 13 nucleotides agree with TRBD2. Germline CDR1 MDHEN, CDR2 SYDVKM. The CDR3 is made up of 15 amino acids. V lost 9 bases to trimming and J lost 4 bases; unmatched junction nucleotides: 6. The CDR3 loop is CASKTSGRLYNEQFF. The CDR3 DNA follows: TGTGCCAGTAAGACTAGCGGGAGGTTATACAATGAGCAGTTCTTC.

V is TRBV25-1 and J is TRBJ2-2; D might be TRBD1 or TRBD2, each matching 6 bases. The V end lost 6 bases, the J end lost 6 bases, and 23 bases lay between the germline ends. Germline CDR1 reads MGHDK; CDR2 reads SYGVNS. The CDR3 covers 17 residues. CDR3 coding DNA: TGTGCCAGCAGGGCTTGGGGGGACGGGGGCGACGCCGGGGAGCTGTTTTTT. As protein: CASRAWGDGGDAGELFF. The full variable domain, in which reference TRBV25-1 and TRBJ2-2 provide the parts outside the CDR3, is EADIYQTPRYLVIGTGKKITLECSQTMGHDKMYWYQQDPGMELHLIHYSYGVNSTEKGDLSSESTVSRIRTEHFPLTLESARPSHTSQYLCASRAWGDGGDAGELFFGEGSRLTVL.

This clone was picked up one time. CDR3 protein: CASRTWDREDTQYF. Written as DNA, the CDR3 is TGTGCCAGCAGGACTTGGGACAGGGAAGATACGCAGTATTTT. This chain connects TRBV6-1 to TRBJ2-3, with 9 bases aligning to TRBD1. Losses at the gene ends were 6 bases for V and 5 bases for J; bases not matched to a gene: 6. This CDR3 has 14 residues. Germline V CDR1 and CDR2: MNHNS, SASEGT.

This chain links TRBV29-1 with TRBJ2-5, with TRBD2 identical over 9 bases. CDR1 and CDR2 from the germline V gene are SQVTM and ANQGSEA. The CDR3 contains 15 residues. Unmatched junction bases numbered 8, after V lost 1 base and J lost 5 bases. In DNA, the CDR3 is TGCAGCGTTGAAGGGGGGTCTAGCGGGATTGAGACCCAGTACTTC. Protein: CSVEGGSSGIETQYF.

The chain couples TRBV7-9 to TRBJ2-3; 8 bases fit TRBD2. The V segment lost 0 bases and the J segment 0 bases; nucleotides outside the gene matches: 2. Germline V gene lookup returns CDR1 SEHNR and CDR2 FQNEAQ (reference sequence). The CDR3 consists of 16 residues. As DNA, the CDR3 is TGTGCCAGCAGCTTAGCGGCTAGCGGGAGCACAGATACGCAGTATTTT. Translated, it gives CASSLAASGSTDTQYF. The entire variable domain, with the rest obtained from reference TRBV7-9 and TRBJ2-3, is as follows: DTGVSQNPRHKITKRGQNVTFRCDPISEHNRLYWYRQTLGQGPEFLTYFQNEAQLEKSRLLSDRFSAERPKGSFSTLEIQRTEQGDSAMYLCASSLAASGSTDTQYFGPGTRLTVL.

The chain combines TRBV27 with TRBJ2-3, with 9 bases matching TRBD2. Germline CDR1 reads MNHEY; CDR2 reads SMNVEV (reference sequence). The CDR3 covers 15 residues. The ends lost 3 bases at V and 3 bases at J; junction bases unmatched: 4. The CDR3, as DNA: TGTGCCAGCAGTTTTAGCGGGAGCGGAACAGATACGCAGTATTTT. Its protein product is CASSFSGSGTDTQYF.

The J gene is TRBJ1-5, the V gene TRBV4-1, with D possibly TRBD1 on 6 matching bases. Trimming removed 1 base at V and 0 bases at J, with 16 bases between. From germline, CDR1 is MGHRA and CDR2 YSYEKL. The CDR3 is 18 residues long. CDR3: CASSQGVITGYSNQPQHF. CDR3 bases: TGCGCCAGCAGCCAAGGTGTAATAACAGGGTATAGCAATCAGCCCCAGCATTTT.

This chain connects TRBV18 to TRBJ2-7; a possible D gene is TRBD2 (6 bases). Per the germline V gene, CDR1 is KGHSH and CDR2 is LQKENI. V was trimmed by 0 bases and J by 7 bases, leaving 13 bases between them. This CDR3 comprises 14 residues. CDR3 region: CASSPPTPAGEQYF. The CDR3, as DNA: TGTGCCAGCTCACCACCCACACCTGCGGGGGAGCAGTACTTC.

CDR3 nucleotides: TGTGCCAGTAGTATCTCCCGAGGGCCTGGAAACACCATATATTTT. Its translation: CASSISRGPGNTIYF. V gene TRBV19 combines with J gene TRBJ1-3; the D is unclear. The CDR3 is 15 amino acids. Between the trimmed V and J ends, which lost 3 bases and 2 bases, there was a span of 11 bases. Germline CDR1 LNHDA, CDR2 SQIVND (reference sequence).

CDR3 sequence: CASSLETGAPGELFF. The CDR3 DNA reads as TGCGCCAGCAGCTTGGAGACAGGGGCGCCCGGGGAGCTGTTTTTT. The rearrangement joins TRBV5-1 to TRBJ2-2; TRBD1 matches 8 bases. This CDR3 comprises 15 residues. V shed 0 bases and J 6 bases; nucleotides not matched to a gene: 4. Germline lookup yields CDR1 SGHRS and CDR2 YFSETQ.

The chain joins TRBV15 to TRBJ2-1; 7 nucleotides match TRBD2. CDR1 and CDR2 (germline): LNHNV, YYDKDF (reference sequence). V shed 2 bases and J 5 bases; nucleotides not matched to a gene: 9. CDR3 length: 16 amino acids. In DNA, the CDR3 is TGTGCCACCAGCAGAAAGGCAACTAGCGCAAACAATGAGCAGTTCTTC. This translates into CATSRKATSANNEQFF.

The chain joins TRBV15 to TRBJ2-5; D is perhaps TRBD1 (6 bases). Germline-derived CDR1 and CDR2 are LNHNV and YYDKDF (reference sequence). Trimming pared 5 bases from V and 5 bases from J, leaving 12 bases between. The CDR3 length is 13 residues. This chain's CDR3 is CATSLGAYETQYF. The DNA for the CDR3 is TGTGCCACCAGCCTGGGGGCGTATGAGACCCAGTACTTC.

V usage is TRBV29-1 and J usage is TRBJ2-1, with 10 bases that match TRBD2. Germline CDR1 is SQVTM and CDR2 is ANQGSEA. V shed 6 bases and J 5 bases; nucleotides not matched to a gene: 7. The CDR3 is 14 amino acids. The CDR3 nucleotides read TGCAGCGTACGGACTAGCGGTAAGAACAATGAGCAGTTCTTC. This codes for CSVRTSGKNNEQFF.

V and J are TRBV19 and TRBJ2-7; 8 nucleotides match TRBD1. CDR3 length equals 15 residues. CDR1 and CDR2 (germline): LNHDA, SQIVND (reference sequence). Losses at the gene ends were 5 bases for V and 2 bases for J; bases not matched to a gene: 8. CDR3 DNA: TGTGCCAGTAGTCTCCAGGGGGCGGGTACCTACGAGCAGTACTTC. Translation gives CASSLQGAGTYEQYF.

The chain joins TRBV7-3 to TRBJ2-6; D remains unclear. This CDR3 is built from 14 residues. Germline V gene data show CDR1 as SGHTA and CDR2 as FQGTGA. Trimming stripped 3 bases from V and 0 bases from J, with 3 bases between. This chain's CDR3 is CASSLVSGANVLTF. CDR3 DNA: TGTGCCAGCAGCTTGGTCTCTGGGGCCAACGTCCTGACTTTC.

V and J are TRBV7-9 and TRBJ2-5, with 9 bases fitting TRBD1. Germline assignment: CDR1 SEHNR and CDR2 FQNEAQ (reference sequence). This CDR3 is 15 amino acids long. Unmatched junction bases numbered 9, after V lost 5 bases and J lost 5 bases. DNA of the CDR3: TGTGCCAGCAGCACCGGGACAGGGTTGCGGGAGACCCAGTACTTC. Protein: CASSTGTGLRETQYF.

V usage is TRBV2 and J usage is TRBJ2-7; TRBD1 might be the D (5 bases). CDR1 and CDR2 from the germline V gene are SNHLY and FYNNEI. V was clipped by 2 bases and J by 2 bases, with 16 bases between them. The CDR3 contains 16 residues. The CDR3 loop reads CASSEWWGGSTYEQYF. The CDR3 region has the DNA TGTGCCAGCAGTGAATGGTGGGGCGGTTCTACCTACGAGCAGTACTTC.

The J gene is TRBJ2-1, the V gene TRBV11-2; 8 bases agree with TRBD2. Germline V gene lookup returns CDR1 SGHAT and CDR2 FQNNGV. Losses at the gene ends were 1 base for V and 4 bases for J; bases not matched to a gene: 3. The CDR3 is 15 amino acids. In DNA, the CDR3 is TGTGCCAGCAGCTTAGGTCTAGCGGGTTACAATGAGCAGTTCTTC. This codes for CASSLGLAGYNEQFF.

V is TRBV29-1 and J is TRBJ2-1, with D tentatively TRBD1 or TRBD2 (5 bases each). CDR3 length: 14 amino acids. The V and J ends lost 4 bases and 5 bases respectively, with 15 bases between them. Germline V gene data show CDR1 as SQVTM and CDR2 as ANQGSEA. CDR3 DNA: TGCAGCGTTGGGATACCGGGACCTAACAATGAGCAGTTCTTC. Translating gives CSVGIPGPNNEQFF.

DNA for the CDR3: TGTGCCAGCAGTTACGACAAAACCTACGAGCAGTACTTC. Translating it yields CASSYDKTYEQYF. J is TRBJ2-7 and V is TRBV6-5; D is uncertain. In germline, CDR1 is MNHEY, CDR2 SVGAGI. V was shortened by 2 bases and J by 2 bases, with 7 bases between the two germline ends. The CDR3 contains 13 residues.

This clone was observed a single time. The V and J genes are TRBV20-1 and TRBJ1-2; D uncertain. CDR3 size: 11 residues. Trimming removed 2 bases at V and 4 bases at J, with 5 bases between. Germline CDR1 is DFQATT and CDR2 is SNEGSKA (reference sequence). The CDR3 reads CSARRLYGYTF. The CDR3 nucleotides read TGCAGTGCTAGACGGCTCTATGGCTACACCTTC.

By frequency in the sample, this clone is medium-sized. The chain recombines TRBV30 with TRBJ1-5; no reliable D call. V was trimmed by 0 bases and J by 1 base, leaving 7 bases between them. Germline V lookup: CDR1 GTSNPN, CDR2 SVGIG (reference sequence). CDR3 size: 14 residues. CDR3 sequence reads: CAWSVGSSNQPQHF. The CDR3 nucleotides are TGTGCCTGGAGTGTAGGGTCGAGCAATCAGCCCCAGCATTTT. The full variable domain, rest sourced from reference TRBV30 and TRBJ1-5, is SQTIHQWPATLVQPVGSPLSLECTVEGTSNPNLYWYRQAAGRGLQLLFYSVGIGQISSEVPQNLSASRPQDRQFILSSKKLLLSDSGFYLCAWSVGSSNQPQHFGDGTRLSIL.

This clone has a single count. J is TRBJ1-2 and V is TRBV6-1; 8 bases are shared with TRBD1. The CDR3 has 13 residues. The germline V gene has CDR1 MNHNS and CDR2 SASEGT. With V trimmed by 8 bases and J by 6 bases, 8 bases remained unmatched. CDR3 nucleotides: TGTGCCAGCCCACCCTCAGGGGGCAATGGCTACACCTTC. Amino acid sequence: CASPPSGGNGYTF.